This passage covers 21 T cell receptor beta chains from one sample sequenced in a study of beta chain features in type 1 diabetes. What was sequenced were expressed TCRB transcripts, since all of the isolated RNA had been reverse transcribed. TCRdb keeps only in-frame clones here, not all; method: immunoSEQ multiplex PCR. The table lists 65,000 to 100,000 clones, under 35% of them singletons. The material sequenced was stem cell memory CD4+ T cells from blood. These receptors were collected from a woman younger than 30 in good health.

This clone was found a few times. J is TRBJ2-1 and V is TRBV18; 9 bases line up with TRBD2. This CDR3 contains 16 residues. Trimming cost V 0 bases and J 8 bases; bases outside gene matches: 8. Germline CDR1 is KGHSH and CDR2 is LQKENI. In DNA, the CDR3 is TGTGCCAGCTCACCACCGGGGCGGGGGGGCCTCGATGAGCAGTTCTTC. This encodes CASSPPGRGGLDEQFF. Variable domain in full (rest from reference TRBV18 and TRBJ2-1): NAGVMQNPRHLVRRRGQEARLRCSPMKGHSHVYWYRQLPEEGLKFMVYLQKENIIDESGMPKERFSAEFPKEGPSILRIQQVVRGDSAAYFCASSPPGRGGLDEQFFGPGTRLTVL.

V usage is TRBV30 and J usage is TRBJ2-5; TRBD1 matches at 7 bases. The germline V gene has CDR1 GTSNPN and CDR2 SVGIG (reference sequence). Trimming cost V 3 bases and J 2 bases; bases outside gene matches: 6. The CDR3 is made up of 14 amino acids. CDR3 in amino acids: CAWRPGTEQETQYF. The CDR3 region has the DNA TGTGCCTGGAGGCCTGGGACAGAACAAGAGACCCAGTACTTC.

The chain links TRBV11-3 to TRBJ2-1, with 12 bases identical to TRBD2. CDR3 length: 19 residues. V lost 5 bases and J lost 0; bases outside the gene matches: 11. Germline assignment: CDR1 SGHNT and CDR2 YENEEA. The CDR3 region is CASSARTSGILSSYNEQFF. The CDR3 DNA follows: TGTGCCAGCAGCGCCCGGACTAGCGGGATCCTTAGCTCCTACAATGAGCAGTTCTTC.

The chain uses TRBV29-1 and TRBJ2-1; D unclear. Germline V gene data show CDR1 as SQVTM and CDR2 as ANQGSEA. This CDR3 has 14 residues. The germline V and J ends were trimmed by 3 bases and 1 base, with 10 bases remaining between them. CDR3 sequence (DNA): TGCAGCGTTGATACATTGATGTCCTACAATGAGCAGTTCTTC. Translation gives CSVDTLMSYNEQFF.

The chain recombines TRBV2 with TRBJ1-3; D unclear. Germline V lookup: CDR1 SNHLY, CDR2 FYNNEI. V lost 7 bases and J 1 base, leaving 11 bases between the germline ends. CDR3 length: 14 residues. CDR3 DNA sequence: TGTGCCAGCACGGTACAGAGATCTGGAAACACCATATATTTT. Amino acid sequence: CASTVQRSGNTIYF.

This rearrangement joins TRBV5-1 to TRBJ1-1, with D unclear. Germline V gives CDR1 SGHRS, CDR2 YFSETQ. The CDR3 covers 14 residues. V dropped 0 bases and J dropped 1 base, with 7 bases sitting between them. CDR3 nucleotide sequence: TGCGCCAGCAGCTTGGCTAGCGCGAACACTGAAGCTTTCTTT. Translation gives CASSLASANTEAFF.

The chain combines TRBV25-1 with TRBJ2-7, with TRBD1 identical over 9 bases. V was clipped by 8 bases and J by 4 bases; unmatched bases: 6. This CDR3 is 13 amino acids long. Per the germline V gene, CDR1 is MGHDK and CDR2 is SYGVNS. As DNA, the CDR3 is TGTGCCAGCGGAAGGACAGGGGTATACGAGCAGTACTTC. As protein: CASGRTGVYEQYF.

V gene TRBV10-3 combines with J gene TRBJ2-7; TRBD1 matches at 12 bases. The CDR3 runs to 17 residues. V trimming: 6 bases; J trimming: 0 bases; junction bases outside the gene matches: 9. Germline V gene lookup returns CDR1 ENHRY and CDR2 SYGVKD. The CDR3 bases are TGTGCCATCAGCGCGGTGGGACAGGGGGCTTACTCCTACGAGCAGTACTTC. Its translation: CAISAVGQGAYSYEQYF.

This chain links TRBV5-1 with TRBJ2-7; 8 bases fit TRBD2. CDR3 length equals 15 residues. J was trimmed by 6 bases and V by 5 bases; bases with no gene match: 13. Looked up from germline, CDR1 is SGHRS and CDR2 is YFSETQ. The CDR3 DNA follows: TGCGCCAGCAGGCTTGGGACTAGGGCCCTATCCGAGCAGTACTTC. Translated: CASRLGTRALSEQYF. Full variable domain (outside the CDR3, taken from reference TRBV5-1 and TRBJ2-7): KAGVTQTPRYLIKTRGQQVTLSCSPISGHRSVSWYQQTPGQGLQFLFEYFSETQRNKGNFPGRFSGRQFSNSRSEMNVSTLELGDSALYLCASRLGTRALSEQYFGPGTRLTVT.

V and J are TRBV6-1 and TRBJ2-1, with 11 positions matching TRBD2. The CDR3 runs to 16 residues. The germline V gene has CDR1 MNHNS and CDR2 SASEGT. V lost 0 bases and J lost 4; bases outside the gene matches: 2. The CDR3 DNA reads as TGTGCCAGCAGTGAAGCGCTAGCGGGAGGTTACAATGAGCAGTTCTTC. This gives the protein CASSEALAGGYNEQFF.

The CDR3 nucleotides are TGTGCCAGCAGCTTAGGAAGGACTTCCCTCTCGGAGCAGTACTTC. Its protein product is CASSLGRTSLSEQYF. This chain links TRBV11-2 with TRBJ2-7, with a possible D match to TRBD2 (5 bases). The V end was cut by 1 base, the J end by 7 bases, with 17 bases between. There are 15 residues in the CDR3. Germline assignment: CDR1 SGHAT and CDR2 FQNNGV. Full variable domain (remainder filled in from reference TRBV11-2 and TRBJ2-7): EAGVAQSPRYKIIEKRQSVAFWCNPISGHATLYWYQQILGQGPKLLIQFQNNGVVDDSQLPKDRFSAERLKGVDSTLKIQPAKLEDSAVYLCASSLGRTSLSEQYFGPGTRLTVT.

This clone showed up just a few times. CDR3 loop: CASSSSRNTGELFF. The CDR3 DNA reads TGTGCCAGCAGCTCGAGTAGGAACACCGGGGAGCTGTTTTTT. The chain joins TRBV7-3 to TRBJ2-2, with unresolved D. V was shortened by 4 bases and J by 1 base, with 7 bases between the two germline ends. CDR3 length: 14 amino acids. Germline CDR1 is SGHTA and CDR2 is FQGTGA.

This clone showed up just a few times. The CDR3 is CASARGSGSGYNEQFF. CDR3 DNA sequence: TGTGCCAGCGCTAGGGGAAGCGGTAGCGGCTACAATGAGCAGTTCTTC. The chain uses TRBV7-9 and TRBJ2-1; weak D call: TRBD2 (6 bases). The V end lost 8 bases, the J end lost 3 bases, and 20 bases lay between the germline ends. CDR3 length: 16 amino acids. Germline V gene sequence: CDR1 SEHNR, CDR2 FQNEAQ (reference sequence).

V usage is TRBV28 and J usage is TRBJ2-7; D is perhaps TRBD1 (6 bases). There are 13 residues in the CDR3. Trimming took off 8 bases at V and 2 bases at J, with 13 bases between the two ends. Germline assignment: CDR1 MDHEN and CDR2 SYDVKM. CDR3 DNA: TGTGCCAGCGTTCGACAGGATCCCTACGAGCAGTACTTC. Residues: CASVRQDPYEQYF.

The V call is TRBV5-6, the J call TRBJ2-1, with 9 nucleotides matching TRBD2. The germline V gene encodes CDR1 SGHDT and CDR2 YYEEEE. V gave up 2 bases and J gave up 9 bases; unmatched junction bases: 6. The length of the CDR3 is 14 residues. CDR3 in amino acids: CASSFGGRATEQFF. The CDR3 nucleotides read TGTGCCAGCAGCTTCGGCGGGAGGGCCACTGAGCAGTTCTTC.

The J gene is TRBJ2-5, the V gene TRBV5-1, with D possibly being TRBD1 (5 bases). With 3 bases removed from V and 2 bases from J, the gap between germline ends came to 11 bases. The CDR3 length is 14 residues. From germline, CDR1 is SGHRS and CDR2 YFSETQ. The DNA of the CDR3 is TGCGCCAGCAGCTCCCTTGACAGTCAAGAGACCCAGTACTTC. It yields the protein CASSSLDSQETQYF. Full variable domain (rest looked up from reference TRBV5-1 and TRBJ2-5): KAGVTQTPRYLIKTRGQQVTLSCSPISGHRSVSWYQQTPGQGLQFLFEYFSETQRNKGNFPGRFSGRQFSNSRSEMNVSTLELGDSALYLCASSSLDSQETQYFGPGTRLLVL.

This chain uses TRBV11-3 with TRBJ2-1; 7 bases are a match to TRBD2. CDR3 size: 17 residues. V dropped 3 bases and J dropped 0; count of bases not matched to a gene: 8. Germline CDR1 SGHNT, CDR2 YENEEA. CDR3 coding DNA: TGTGCCAGCAGCTTTGGGGCTAGCGGTCCCTCCTACAATGAGCAGTTCTTC. Translating gives CASSFGASGPSYNEQFF.

The genes are TRBV7-9 and TRBJ2-7; 8 nucleotides line up with TRBD2. This CDR3 contains 14 residues. Germline V gene data show CDR1 as SEHNR and CDR2 as FQNEAQ (reference sequence). V was pared by 5 bases and J by 3 bases, with 6 bases of the junction left unmatched. The CDR3 sequence: CASSVSGSHYEQYF. For the CDR3, the DNA is TGTGCCAGCAGCGTCAGCGGGAGTCACTACGAGCAGTACTTC.

The rearrangement joins TRBV7-6 to TRBJ2-2; a weak D match, TRBD1 (5 bases). The germline V and J ends were trimmed by 5 bases and 0 bases, with 19 bases remaining between them. CDR1 is SGHVS and CDR2 is FNYEAQ in the germline V gene. This CDR3 contains 18 residues. The CDR3 loop is CASSPTPGPPANTGELFF. The CDR3 nucleotides are TGTGCCAGCAGCCCTACCCCAGGGCCACCCGCGAACACCGGGGAGCTGTTTTTT.

CDR3 in amino acids: CASSMGRTVGYTF. The CDR3 DNA reads TGCGCCAGCAGCATGGGAAGGACAGTAGGCTACACCTTC. The genes are TRBV5-1 and TRBJ1-2, with TRBD1 as a possible D gene (6 bases). The germline CDR1 and CDR2 sequences are SGHRS and YFSETQ. This CDR3 contains 13 residues. Between the trimmed V and J ends, which lost 4 bases and 8 bases, there was a span of 15 bases.

The chain is built from TRBV19 and TRBJ1-5, with no clear D. The CDR3 runs to 12 residues. Germline V gene lookup returns CDR1 LNHDA and CDR2 SQIVND (reference sequence). V lost 4 bases, J lost 4 bases, and 5 bases lay in between. CDR3 sequence reads: CASSTSNQPQHF. The CDR3 coding sequence is TGTGCCAGTAGTACCTCGAATCAGCCCCAGCATTTT.